These 16 T cell receptor beta chains originate from one sample sequenced in a study of shared clonotypes between healthy human individuals. This table comes from immunoSEQ multiplex PCR, and its TCRdb copy is limited to in-frame clones, with some not included. The table shows 2 million or so clones, with about 95% occurring only once. Naive CD8 cells, CD45RO-negative and positively selected for CCR7, excluded terminally differentiated effector memory CD45RA+ cells. The sequencing sample was made of naive CD8+ T cells sorted from blood. The receptor set was obtained from a man aged 18 to 29 in good health.

The chain employs TRBV30 and TRBJ2-7, with TRBD2 matching 12 bases. CDR1 and CDR2 (germline): GTSNPN, SVGIG (reference sequence). Trimming removed 1 base from V and 2 bases from J; junction bases left unmatched: 9. The CDR3 sequence is 17 residues long. CDR3 amino acids: CAWSGGRWTSGAYEQYF. The CDR3 DNA sequence: TGTGCCTGGAGTGGGGGGAGATGGACTAGCGGGGCCTACGAGCAGTACTTC.

This sequence joins TRBV4-1 and TRBJ2-1, with a weak D call TRBD2 (5 bases). This CDR3 is 15 amino acids long. V was shortened by 1 base and J by 7 bases, with 14 bases between the two germline ends. CDR1 and CDR2 (germline): MGHRA, YSYEKL. The CDR3 nucleotides are TGCGCCAGCAGCCAAGCATCGTGGGAGATGAATGAGCAGTTCTTC. Encoded protein: CASSQASWEMNEQFF.

This sequence joins TRBV11-3 and TRBJ2-5, with D perhaps matching TRBD1 (6 bases). The CDR3 is made up of 13 amino acids. Germline V gene lookup returns CDR1 SGHNT and CDR2 YENEEA. The V gene lost 2 bases and the J gene lost 5 bases, with 9 bases spanning the gap. CDR3 nucleotides: TGTGCCAGCAGCTTACGGGACATGGAGACCCAGTACTTC. Translated, it gives CASSLRDMETQYF.

The V gene is TRBV6-1, the J gene TRBJ2-3; 12 nucleotides agree with TRBD2. V lost 3 bases and J lost 5; bases outside the gene matches: 9. Germline CDR1 is MNHNS and CDR2 is SASEGT. There are 17 residues in the CDR3. CDR3 sequence (DNA): TGTGCCAGCAGTGATGCCCTAGCGGGGGGGCCGGTAGATACGCAGTATTTT. As protein: CASSDALAGGPVDTQYF.

About this clone: In the same sample, other DNA sequences code for this CDR3. The gene calls are TRBV7-9 and TRBJ2-1; no clear D gene. The CDR3 is 11 residues long. V lost 0 bases to trimming and J lost 8 bases, with 2 bases between them. Germline CDR1 SEHNR, CDR2 FQNEAQ (reference sequence). Here the CDR3 DNA reads TGTGCCAGCAGCTTAGCAGATGAGCAGTTCTTC. This codes for CASSLADEQFF.

The V and J genes are TRBV27 and TRBJ2-7; TRBD1 or TRBD2 may be the D gene (5 bases each). Per the germline V gene, CDR1 is MNHEY and CDR2 is SMNVEV (reference sequence). The CDR3 has 13 residues. The V end lost 6 bases, the J end lost 6 bases, and 15 bases lay between the germline ends. The CDR3 protein is CASSPIQGPEQYF. DNA for the CDR3: TGTGCCAGCAGCCCCATCCAGGGACCCGAGCAGTACTTC.

This chain joins TRBV30 and TRBJ2-5, with D perhaps matching TRBD1 (5 bases). Trimming removed 1 base from V and 5 bases from J, with 14 bases in between. CDR3 length: 14 residues. CDR1 and CDR2 (germline): GTSNPN, SVGIG (reference sequence). CDR3 nucleotide sequence: TGTGCCTGGAGTGGTATAGGGGCTCCGGAGACCCAGTACTTC. Its protein is CAWSGIGAPETQYF.

This clone was detected only once. The chain links TRBV6-7 to TRBJ1-1; no firm D call. TRBV6-7 is an ORF for which the function is uncertain. The CDR3 has 17 residues. Trimming took 1 base from V and 2 from J, leaving 17 bases between them. For the CDR3, the DNA is TGTGCCAGCAGTTACTGCCGATCGAATGGGGTTAACACTGAAGCTTTCTTT. As protein: CASSYCRSNGVNTEAFF.

DNA of the CDR3: TGCGCCAGCAAGGAGGTGACTAGCGGGTTTCTTTACACAGATACGCAGTATTTT. As protein: CASKEVTSGFLYTDTQYF. The rearrangement links TRBV5-1 to TRBJ2-3, with 10 bases aligning to TRBD2. The trim removed 6 bases at V and 2 bases at J, leaving 15 bases unmatched. Germline V lookup: CDR1 SGHRS, CDR2 YFSETQ. This CDR3 is 18 amino acids long.

This chain uses TRBV5-1 with TRBJ2-7; 13 bases agree with TRBD2. This CDR3 spans 15 amino acids. Trimming at V came to 5 bases and at J to 5 bases, leaving 7 bases not matched to a gene. CDR1 is SGHRS, CDR2 YFSETQ, per germline. CDR3 sequence: CASRLAGGPRNEQYF. Written as DNA, the CDR3 is TGCGCCAGCAGACTAGCGGGAGGGCCGAGGAACGAGCAGTACTTC.

This chain uses TRBV6-1 with TRBJ2-3; D tentatively reads TRBD1 or TRBD2 (6 bases each). Germline-derived CDR1 and CDR2 are MNHNS and SASEGT. This CDR3 comprises 16 residues. V was pared by 2 bases and J by 4 bases, with 16 bases between. Here the CDR3 reads CASSELGGQWSDTQYF. DNA for the CDR3: TGTGCCAGCAGTGAACTGGGAGGACAGTGGTCAGATACGCAGTATTTT.

On this clone: This specimen includes other DNA sequences encoding the same CDR3. The chain combines TRBV19 with TRBJ2-1, with D perhaps assigned TRBD1 or TRBD2 (5 bases each). The CDR3 is 15 residues long. With 3 bases removed from V and 0 bases from J, the gap between germline ends came to 9 bases. Germline values: CDR1 LNHDA, CDR2 SQIVND (reference sequence). For the CDR3, the DNA is TGTGCCAGTAGTATTGGGACGTCCTCCTACAATGAGCAGTTCTTC. Translating it yields CASSIGTSSYNEQFF.

The chain uses TRBV28 and TRBJ1-2, with TRBD1 matching over 8 bases. The germline CDR1 and CDR2 sequences are MDHEN and SYDVKM. The CDR3 loop spans 17 amino acids. Trimming took 6 bases from V and 7 from J; bases not matched to a gene: 19. CDR3 residues: CASSPPDRERDYRGYTF. The CDR3, as DNA: TGTGCCAGCAGCCCCCCGGACAGGGAGAGAGATTATCGTGGCTACACCTTC.

The rearrangement uses TRBV27 and TRBJ2-3; 9 positions agree with TRBD1. The CDR3 totals 14 residues. CDR1 is MNHEY, CDR2 SMNVEV, per germline (reference sequence). V was pared by 7 bases and J by 3 bases, with 5 bases of the junction left unmatched. CDR3 DNA: TGTGCCAGCAAACAGGGGGCTAGAACAGATACGCAGTATTTT. Residues: CASKQGARTDTQYF.

The J gene is TRBJ2-3, the V gene TRBV4-1; 9 nucleotides line up with TRBD2. The CDR3 length is 16 residues. V lost 5 bases to trimming and J lost 5 bases; unmatched junction nucleotides: 11. Germline V gene sequence: CDR1 MGHRA, CDR2 YSYEKL. The CDR3 nucleotides read TGCGCCAGCAGCTCGGATTTAGCGGGAGTAGGAGATACGCAGTATTTT. This sequence encodes CASSSDLAGVGDTQYF.

The chain employs TRBV6-6 and TRBJ2-1; D possibly corresponds to TRBD2 (6 bases). CDR1 and CDR2 from the germline V gene are MNHNY and SVGAGI (reference sequence). The CDR3 totals 16 residues. Between the trimmed V and J ends, which lost 7 bases and 2 bases, there was a span of 18 bases. Here the CDR3 DNA reads TGTGCCAGCACCAAAGAGGAGGGGTACCCCTACAATGAGCAGTTCTTC. This encodes CASTKEEGYPYNEQFF.